The clone carrying this T cell receptor beta chain was detected only a few times. The data belong to a study of blood T cells in healthy people across ages. PCR was performed a second time for roughly 7 to 12 cycles using a sample-barcoded 5' primer and a J-beta primer mix. MiXCR, applied by TCRdb to the 5' RACE reads, yields one record per CDR3 protein. The table has 1.5 million to 1.9 million distinct CDR3 sequences, roughly 43% seen once; the top ten hold 4%. The germline V gene has CDR1 MNHEY and CDR2 SMNVEV (reference sequence). V shed 6 bases and J shed 5 bases, with 20 bases lying between them. The CDR3 runs 15 residues.

This chain connects TRBV27 to TRBJ2-7, with D perhaps TRBD1 (5 bases). This clonotype originated in a young woman in good health. The sequencing input was blood. CDR3 amino acids: CASSQRLGQRHEQYF. The CDR3 coding sequence is TGTGCCAGCAGCCAAAGACTCGGACAAAGACACGAGCAGTACTTC.